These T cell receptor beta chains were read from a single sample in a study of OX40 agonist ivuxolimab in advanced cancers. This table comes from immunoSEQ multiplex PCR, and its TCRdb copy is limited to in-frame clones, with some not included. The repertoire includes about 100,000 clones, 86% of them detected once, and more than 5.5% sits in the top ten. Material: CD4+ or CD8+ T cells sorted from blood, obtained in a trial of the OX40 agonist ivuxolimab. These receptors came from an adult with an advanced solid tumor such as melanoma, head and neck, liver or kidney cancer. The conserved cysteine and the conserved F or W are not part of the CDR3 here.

ASSYPWAGDEQY,TRBV6-5,12
ASSSRTGGAGDTEAF,TRBV7-9,15
ASSKPGTGTYNEQF,TRBV21-1,14
SVAGTSGVREQF,TRBV29-1,12
ASRERTGGVGNTEAF,TRBV5-1,15
ASSNGWEGFSEQF,TRBV5-1,13
ASSLIPSGGANEQY,TRBV5-6,14
ASTIGTGLQETQY,TRBV7-9,13
ASSLMGRVSEQF,TRBV27,12
ASSLGTSGSSGTQY,TRBV7-2,14